The sequence of this T cell receptor beta chain was determined in a study of blood T cells in healthy people across ages. Alongside a J-beta primer mix, a sample-barcoded 5' primer served in a second PCR lasting about 7 to 11 cycles. Each CDR3 protein is one row after TCRdb ran MiXCR on the 5' RACE reads. The table shows more than 900,000 distinct CDR3 sequences, with approximately 25% occurring only once. CDR3 size: 14 residues. V was pared by 0 bases and J by 2 bases, with 8 bases between. In germline, CDR1 is SGDLS, CDR2 YYNGEE. The sample was also linked to a second study, of T cells of mothers and their children. That report adds: Related and unrelated pairs show similar thymic shaping of TCR recombination output.

The gene calls are TRBV9 and TRBJ1-2; D not resolved. This clonotype originated in a girl aged 2 to 9 in good health. Sequencing was carried out using blood. The CDR3 is CASSVDGSNYGYTF. CDR3 in DNA: TGTGCCAGCAGCGTAGATGGTTCGAACTATGGCTACACCTTC.